Listed below are T cell receptor beta chains from one sample, sequenced in a study of T cell responses to AZD1222 COVID-19 vaccine. TCRdb's copy holds only in-frame clones and misses some; the assay was immunoSEQ multiplex PCR. Among approximately 160,000 clones listed, about nine tenths were seen once. The input for sequencing was peripheral blood, taken on day 0 of AZD1222 vaccination. The receptors originated from an adult in good health. Each CDR3 is given with its conserved first and last residue. Size values are once, few and many counts, or a class for expanded clones, and some rows have none.

>TRBV7-3|-
CASSLSPAYSYEQYF
>TRBV29-1|-
CSVEGFRNGYTF
>TRBV9|few
CASSVGLAGDNEQFF
>TRBV6-1|-
CASSGMGLAVYTGELFF
>TRBV5-6|-
CASSLTVTVSYNEQFF
>TRBV11-3|-
CASTGGLAGYNEQFF
>TRBV27|-
CASSRGQFFDGYTF
>TRBV12-3/TRBV12-4|-
CASSPVDQPQHF
>TRBV29-1|-
CSVTLGDTIYF
>TRBV6-2/TRBV6-3|-
CASSHAFRGSNQPQHF
>TRBV7-9|-
CASSLAGRDTYNEQFF
>TRBV6-6|-
CASSYGGNTEAFF
>TRBV29-1|-
CSVSAAFTDTQYF
>TRBV6-5|-
CASTLLVPHGNTQYF
>TRBV11-2|-
CASTPLGTNTEAFF
>TRBV5-1|-
CASSPLGTGRYGYTF
>TRBV11-3|-
CATQCGETQYF
>TRBV29-1|-
CSVEDPTHPNRAFF
>TRBV14|-
CASSHRTGSTDTQYF
>TRBV12-3/TRBV12-4|-
CASSPGIYGYTF
>TRBV11-2|-
CASSLVGDALYEQYF
>TRBV29-1|-
CSVAGPGKAFF
>TRBV13|-
CASSTLKGGAGEKLFF
>TRBV6-6|few
CASSSTGVVGNTIYF
>TRBV19|-
CASSIYSTQGAQPQHF
>TRBV9|-
CASSVEGRNTIYF
>TRBV18|-
CASSPFSGNTEAFF
>TRBV21-1|-
CASTSCRGGGETQYF
>TRBV30|-
CAWRRDRGSPLHF